A single sample gave rise to the 12 T cell receptor beta chains below, sequenced in a study of control samples from healthy donors and cancer patients. TCRdb keeps only in-frame clones here, not all; method: immunoSEQ multiplex PCR. The table includes over 40,000 clones, about 90% detected once. Sequenced: PBMCs. These receptors originate from a man aged 50 to 60 with head and neck cancer.

This chain uses TRBV11-2 with TRBJ2-3; possible D gene TRBD1, 5 bases. Trimming stripped 1 base from V and 2 bases from J, with 16 bases between. Germline V gives CDR1 SGHAT, CDR2 FQNNGV. This CDR3 is 17 amino acids long. CDR3 residues: CASSLGGFGPHTDTQYF. The CDR3 DNA reads as TGTGCCAGCAGCTTAGGGGGCTTTGGGCCACACACAGATACGCAGTATTTT.

The V gene is TRBV30, the J gene TRBJ1-4; D is ambiguous. Per germline, CDR1 GTSNPN and CDR2 SVGIG (reference sequence). The CDR3 is made up of 12 amino acids. Trimming removed 1 base from V and 7 bases from J, with 7 bases in between. The CDR3 nucleotides are TGTGCCTGGAGTGGGCTGGGTGAAAAACTGTTTTTT. This sequence encodes CAWSGLGEKLFF.

The rearrangement joins TRBV9 to TRBJ2-3; D is possibly TRBD1 or TRBD2 (6 bases each). Germline-derived CDR1 and CDR2 are SGDLS and YYNGEE. This CDR3 is built from 14 residues. The ends were cut back, 4 bases at V and 4 bases at J, with 13 bases in the middle. The CDR3 sequence is CASSPGGGPDTQYF. CDR3 DNA: TGTGCCAGCAGCCCCGGGGGCGGTCCAGATACGCAGTATTTT.

The chain combines TRBV28 with TRBJ1-1; D is undetermined. The CDR3 has 10 amino acids. Trimming pared 3 bases from V and 9 bases from J, leaving 5 bases between. CDR1 is MDHEN, CDR2 SYDVKM, per germline. The CDR3 sequence is CASSLEKAFF. CDR3 nucleotide sequence: TGTGCCAGCAGTTTGGAGAAAGCTTTCTTT.

The chain joins TRBV29-1 to TRBJ2-1; D is possibly TRBD2 (6 bases). Germline loops: CDR1 SQVTM, CDR2 ANQGSEA. V was pared by 7 bases and J by 0 bases, with 19 bases between. The CDR3 sequence is 16 residues long. The CDR3 DNA reads as TGCAGCGCAGAAGAGGGGCGGGGTAGCTCCTACAATGAGCAGTTCTTC. It codes for CSAEEGRGSSYNEQFF.

The sample holds a few counts of this clone. This sequence joins TRBV19 and TRBJ1-2; possibly TRBD1 for D (6 bases). V was trimmed by 8 bases and J by 2 bases, leaving 21 bases between them. The CDR3 length is 16 residues. Per the germline V gene, CDR1 is LNHDA and CDR2 is SQIVND (reference sequence). In nucleotides, the CDR3 is TGTGCCAGTTACCGGCGGGCTGTACAGGGCAACTATGGCTACACCTTC. Translated: CASYRRAVQGNYGYTF.

The V and J genes are TRBV11-2 and TRBJ1-1; D gene uncertain. This CDR3 is 12 amino acids long. Trimming took 2 bases from V and 1 from J, leaving 2 bases between them. The germline CDR1 and CDR2 sequences are SGHAT and FQNNGV. This CDR3 reads CASSLSNTEAFF. The CDR3 DNA reads TGTGCCAGCAGCTTATCGAACACTGAAGCTTTCTTT.

The gene calls are TRBV6-8 and TRBJ1-6; D is possibly TRBD1 (6 bases). This CDR3 is 16 amino acids long. Trimming shortened V by 0 bases and J by 10 bases, and 16 bases separated the two germline ends. Per the germline V gene, CDR1 is MNHGY and CDR2 is SAAAGT. The CDR3 region is CASSYSIGGLESPLHF. CDR3 nucleotide sequence: TGTGCCAGCAGTTACTCGATCGGGGGGCTCGAATCACCCCTCCACTTT.

The rearrangement uses TRBV7-6 and TRBJ1-6, with unresolved D. This CDR3 has 18 residues. Germline assignment: CDR1 SGHVS and CDR2 FNYEAQ. V was cut by 2 bases and J by 0 bases, with 14 bases left in between. CDR3 nucleotides: TGTGCCAGCAGCTTATCAGAGGAGTGGGGCTCCTATAATTCACCCCTCCACTTT. It translates to CASSLSEEWGSYNSPLHF.

This clone was recorded once. The chain's CDR3 is CASSLDGGSGTDTQYF. The CDR3 region has the DNA TGTGCCAGCAGCTTAGATGGCGGGAGTGGCACAGATACGCAGTATTTT. The chain carries TRBV11-3 and TRBJ2-3, with 7 bases matching TRBD2. Germline V gives CDR1 SGHNT, CDR2 YENEEA. The CDR3 consists of 16 residues. J lost 1 base, V lost 0 bases, and 4 bases had no gene match.

The chain carries TRBV6-2 or TRBV6-3 and TRBJ1-5; 9 bases are a match to TRBD1. CDR3 length equals 16 residues. Germline V gene sequence: CDR1 MNHEY, CDR2 SVGEGT. Unmatched junction bases numbered 10, after V lost 3 bases and J lost 7 bases. The CDR3 DNA follows: TGTGCCAGCAGTTATCGCACAGGGGGCGGGGAACAGCCCCAGCATTTT. It codes for CASSYRTGGGEQPQHF.

The chain combines TRBV5-4 with TRBJ2-2; 8 bases match TRBD2. The CDR3 is made up of 15 amino acids. CDR1 SGHNT and CDR2 YYREEE come from the germline V gene (reference sequence). With V trimmed by 4 bases and J by 3 bases, 5 bases remained unmatched. In DNA form, the CDR3 reads TGTGCCAGCAGCCCGGGCGGGGGGTACACCGGGGAGCTGTTTTTT. Its protein is CASSPGGGYTGELFF.